The TCR beta chain described here comes from a study of cytomegalovirus exposure and HLA in healthy donors. Study-wide points: Some TCR beta chains (more than 150 of them) were listed as cytomegalovirus-associated.

To note about this clone: What it recognizes is unknown.

V shed 0 bases, J shed 1 base, and the junction held 3 bases outside the gene matches. The CDR3 contains 15 residues. Germline CDR1 reads KGHSH; CDR2 reads LQKENI. PCR amplification relied on 60 Vbeta primers (plus 13 Jbeta primers). Profiling relied on immunoSEQ multiplex PCR, and the TCRdb table lists in-frame clones only, not all of them. The sample includes 95,000 to 150,000 clones, around 80% of them seen just once. Sequencing was done on a sample of PBMCs. The chain is built from TRBV18 and TRBJ2-7; 7 positions agree with TRBD1. The clonotype comes from a female donor in good health and CMV-seronegative. CDR3 DNA sequence: TGTGCCAGCTCACCACCCAACAGGGGTTCCTACGAGCAGTACTTC. Translation gives CASSPPNRGSYEQYF.